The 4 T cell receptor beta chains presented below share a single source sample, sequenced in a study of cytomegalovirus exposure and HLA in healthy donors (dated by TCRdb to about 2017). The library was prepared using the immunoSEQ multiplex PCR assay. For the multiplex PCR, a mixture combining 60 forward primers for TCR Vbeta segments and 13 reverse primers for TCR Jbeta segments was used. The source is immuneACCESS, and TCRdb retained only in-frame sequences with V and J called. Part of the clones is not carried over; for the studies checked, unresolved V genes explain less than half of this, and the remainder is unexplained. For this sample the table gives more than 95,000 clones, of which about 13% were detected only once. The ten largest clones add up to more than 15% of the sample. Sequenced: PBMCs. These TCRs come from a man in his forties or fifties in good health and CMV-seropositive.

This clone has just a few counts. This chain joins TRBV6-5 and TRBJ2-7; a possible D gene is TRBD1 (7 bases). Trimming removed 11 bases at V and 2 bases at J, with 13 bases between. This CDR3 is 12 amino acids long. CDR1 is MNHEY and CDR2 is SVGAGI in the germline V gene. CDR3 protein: CASRGAAYEQYF. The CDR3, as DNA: TGTGCCTCCAGGGGGGCCGCCTACGAGCAGTACTTC.

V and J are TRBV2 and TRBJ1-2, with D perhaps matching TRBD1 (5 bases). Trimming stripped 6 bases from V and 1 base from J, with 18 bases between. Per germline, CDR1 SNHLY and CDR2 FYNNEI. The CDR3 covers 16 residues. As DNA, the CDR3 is TGTGCCAGCAGACCCCGGGAGGGGCAGCGTAACTATGGCTACACCTTC. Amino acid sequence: CASRPREGQRNYGYTF. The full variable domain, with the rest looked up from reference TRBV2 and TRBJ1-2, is EPEVTQTPSHQVTQMGQEVILRCVPISNHLYFYWYRQILGQKVEFLVSFYNNEISEKSEIFDDQFSVERPDGSNFTLKIRSTKLEDSAMYFCASRPREGQRNYGYTFGSGTRLTVV.

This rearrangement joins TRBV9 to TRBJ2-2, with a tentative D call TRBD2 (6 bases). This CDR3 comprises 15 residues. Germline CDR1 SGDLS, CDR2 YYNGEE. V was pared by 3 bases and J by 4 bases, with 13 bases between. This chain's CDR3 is CASSANWRGTGELFF. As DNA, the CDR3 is TGTGCCAGCAGCGCAAATTGGAGGGGCACCGGGGAGCTGTTTTTT.

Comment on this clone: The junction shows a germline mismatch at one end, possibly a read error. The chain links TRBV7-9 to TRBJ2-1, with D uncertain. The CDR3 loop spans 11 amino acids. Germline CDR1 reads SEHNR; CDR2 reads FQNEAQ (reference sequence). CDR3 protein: CATSLRNEQFF. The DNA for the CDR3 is TGTGCCACCAGCTTACGTAATGAGCAGTTCTTC.